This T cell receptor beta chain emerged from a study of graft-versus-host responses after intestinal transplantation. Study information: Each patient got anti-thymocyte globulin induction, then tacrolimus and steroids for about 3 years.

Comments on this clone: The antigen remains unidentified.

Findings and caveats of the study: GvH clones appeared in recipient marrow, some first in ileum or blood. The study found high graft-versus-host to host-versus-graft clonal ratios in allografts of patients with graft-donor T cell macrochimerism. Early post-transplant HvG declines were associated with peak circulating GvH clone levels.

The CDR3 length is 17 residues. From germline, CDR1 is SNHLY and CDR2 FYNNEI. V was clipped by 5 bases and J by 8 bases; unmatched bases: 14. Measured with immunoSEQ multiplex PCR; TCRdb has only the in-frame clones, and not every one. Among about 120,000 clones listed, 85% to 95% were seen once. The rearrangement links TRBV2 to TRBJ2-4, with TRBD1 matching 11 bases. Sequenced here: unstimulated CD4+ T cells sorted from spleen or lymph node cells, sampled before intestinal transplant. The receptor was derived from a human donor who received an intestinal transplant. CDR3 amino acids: CASSPNQGDRGRYIQYF. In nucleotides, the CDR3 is TGTGCCAGCAGTCCCAACCAGGGGGACAGGGGGAGGTACATTCAGTACTTC.